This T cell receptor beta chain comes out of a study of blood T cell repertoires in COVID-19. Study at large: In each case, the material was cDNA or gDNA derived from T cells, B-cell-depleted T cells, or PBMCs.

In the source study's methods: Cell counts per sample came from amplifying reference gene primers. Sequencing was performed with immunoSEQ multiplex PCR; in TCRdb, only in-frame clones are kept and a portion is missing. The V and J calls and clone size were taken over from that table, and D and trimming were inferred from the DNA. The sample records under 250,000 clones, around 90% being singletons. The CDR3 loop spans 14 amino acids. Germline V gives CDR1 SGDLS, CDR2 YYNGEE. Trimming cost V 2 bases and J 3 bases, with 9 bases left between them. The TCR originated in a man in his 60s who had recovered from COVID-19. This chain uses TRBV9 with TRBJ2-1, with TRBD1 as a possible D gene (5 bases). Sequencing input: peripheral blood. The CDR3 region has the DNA TGTGCCAGCAGCGTTCGACAGTTCTACAATGAGCAGTTCTTC. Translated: CASSVRQFYNEQFF.